The TCR beta chain described here comes from a study of beta chain features in type 1 diabetes. The study, taken as a whole, reports: The study found that naive, central memory and Treg TCRB repertoires appeared more similar in patients than in healthy donors. Moderately but significantly shorter TCRB CDR3s were found in Type 1 diabetes patients in all four CD4+ subsets.

This clone was seen a few times. Its antigen is not identified. The V end was cut by 0 bases, the J end by 5 bases, with 12 bases between. Germline V CDR1 and CDR2: SGDLS, YYNGEE. This CDR3 is built from 15 residues. Every bit of the isolated RNA underwent reverse transcription, so sequencing read expressed TCRB transcripts. Produced via immunoSEQ multiplex PCR; TCRdb's table is partial and in-frame only. The repertoire has about 240,000 clones, approximately 14% of them found once; the top ten carry around 0.019%. The sample taken for sequencing was naive CD4+ T cells from blood. The clonotype was recovered from a man aged 25 to 45 with type 1 diabetes. V gene TRBV9 combines with J gene TRBJ2-1, with D possibly TRBD2 on 5 matching bases. CDR3 residues: CASSVVGSGDNEQFF. The DNA for the CDR3 is TGTGCCAGCAGCGTAGTGGGGAGCGGAGACAATGAGCAGTTCTTC.